Each of the 13 T cell receptor beta chains below was sequenced from the same sample in a study of Tregs in tolerant kidney transplant recipients. Some clones are missing from TCRdb's copy, which holds only in-frame ones; the method was immunoSEQ multiplex PCR. This table has tens of thousands of clones, roughly 98% appearing once. Material: CD4+ T cells from blood, obtained before the transplant. These receptors all come from a human donor who received a combined kidney and bone marrow transplant.

A note on this clone: This same CDR3 is encoded by further DNA sequences in the sample. V usage is TRBV29-1 and J usage is TRBJ2-5, with 12 nucleotides matching TRBD2. This CDR3 contains 14 residues. Germline CDR1 reads SQVTM; CDR2 reads ANQGSEA. V lost 5 bases to trimming and J lost 4 bases; unmatched junction nucleotides: 5. The CDR3 bases are TGCAGCGTTCAAGCGACTAGCGGGAGAGAGACCCAGTACTTC. It yields the protein CSVQATSGRETQYF.

DNA for the CDR3: TGTGCCAGCCGGAGCCTCGATGGAATAAACACTGAAGCTTTCTTT. This encodes CASRSLDGINTEAFF. This chain links TRBV27 with TRBJ1-1; D gene ambiguous. V was shortened by 8 bases and J by 2 bases, with 18 bases between the two germline ends. Germline V gives CDR1 MNHEY, CDR2 SMNVEV (reference sequence). This CDR3 has 15 amino acids.

V gene TRBV9 combines with J gene TRBJ1-5, with D uncertain. The V gene's germline CDR1 is SGDLS and CDR2 YYNGEE. This CDR3 is built from 13 residues. Trimming shortened V by 3 bases and J by 7 bases, and 11 bases separated the two germline ends. The CDR3 loop reads CASSEKPLQPQHF. CDR3 in DNA: TGTGCCAGCAGCGAAAAACCACTGCAGCCCCAGCATTTT.

This clone was picked up one time. The genes are TRBV30 and TRBJ1-5; TRBD1 is a possible D gene (6 bases). V shed 3 bases and J shed 0 bases, with 21 bases lying between them. From germline, CDR1 is GTSNPN and CDR2 SVGIG (reference sequence). The CDR3 has 18 amino acids. Here the CDR3 DNA reads TGTGCCTGGAGCCATAGAGGGGGGGCGGTCAGTAGCAATCAGCCCCAGCATTTT. This sequence encodes CAWSHRGGAVSSNQPQHF.

The chain is built from TRBV7-2 and TRBJ2-3, with 8 bases identical to TRBD2. The CDR3 has 14 residues. Germline values: CDR1 SGHTA, CDR2 FQGNSA. V dropped 6 bases and J dropped 4; count of bases not matched to a gene: 6. CDR3 nucleotide sequence: TGTGCCAGCAGTAGCGGGGCGGGAGCAGATACGCAGTATTTT. Translating gives CASSSGAGADTQYF.

This chain links TRBV29-1 with TRBJ2-3; 12 bases are shared with TRBD2. The ends lost 5 bases at V and 6 bases at J; junction bases unmatched: 3. CDR1 SQVTM and CDR2 ANQGSEA come from the germline V gene. The CDR3 length is 13 residues. The CDR3 DNA is TGCAGCGTTCGGACTAGCGGGGCTGATACGCAGTATTTT. Its translation is CSVRTSGADTQYF.

The rearrangement links TRBV27 to TRBJ2-3; tentatively, D is TRBD1 (6 bases). This CDR3 contains 11 residues. Germline CDR1 reads MNHEY; CDR2 reads SMNVEV (reference sequence). Trimming took 11 bases from V and 4 from J, leaving 10 bases between them. CDR3 nucleotides: TGTGCCTTCAGGGGCTCAGATACGCAGTATTTT. Translating it yields CAFRGSDTQYF.

This rearrangement joins TRBV19 to TRBJ1-1, with D unresolved. This CDR3 has 11 residues. Looked up from germline, CDR1 is LNHDA and CDR2 is SQIVND (reference sequence). V lost 9 bases, J lost 6 bases, and 11 bases lay in between. CDR3 sequence (DNA): TGTGCCAGCCGCGCTCATGCTGAAGCTTTCTTT. It yields the protein CASRAHAEAFF.

The chain recombines TRBV7-8 with TRBJ1-5, with 9 bases identical to TRBD1. J was trimmed by 7 bases and V by 5 bases; bases with no gene match: 12. Germline V gene data show CDR1 as SGHVS and CDR2 as FQNEAQ. The CDR3 extends over 16 amino acids. This CDR3 is CASSRPRDRVYQPQHF. The CDR3 nucleotides are TGTGCCAGCAGCCGACCCCGGGACAGGGTATACCAGCCCCAGCATTTT.

This clone has a single count. The V call is TRBV18, the J call TRBJ2-2; D perhaps matches TRBD1 (5 bases). Trimming pared 1 base from V and 1 base from J, leaving 7 bases between. CDR1 is KGHSH, CDR2 LQKENI, per germline. The CDR3 runs 15 residues. DNA for the CDR3: TGTGCCAGCTCACCACTAGGGGTGAACACCGGGGAGCTGTTTTTT. It translates to CASSPLGVNTGELFF. Full variable domain (remainder filled in from reference TRBV18 and TRBJ2-2): NAGVMQNPRHLVRRRGQEARLRCSPMKGHSHVYWYRQLPEEGLKFMVYLQKENIIDESGMPKERFSAEFPKEGPSILRIQQVVRGDSAAYFCASSPLGVNTGELFFGEGSRLTVL.

The chain couples TRBV5-4 to TRBJ2-6; weak D call: TRBD1 (6 bases). Deletions cut 0 bases from V and 0 bases from J, with 13 bases between. CDR1 is SGHNT and CDR2 is YYREEE in the germline V gene (reference sequence). This CDR3 spans 18 amino acids. Here the CDR3 DNA reads TGTGCCAGCAGCTTGGGACAGGCCACTTCCTCTGGGGCCAACGTCCTGACTTTC. This codes for CASSLGQATSSGANVLTF.

The chain employs TRBV14 and TRBJ2-3; 9 positions match TRBD2. V was clipped by 5 bases and J by 6 bases; unmatched bases: 6. This CDR3 has 14 amino acids. Germline V gene lookup returns CDR1 SGHDN and CDR2 FVKESK. CDR3 in DNA: TGTGCCAGCAGCTGGACTAGCGTCGAGGATACGCAGTATTTT. It encodes CASSWTSVEDTQYF.

The chain recombines TRBV5-4 with TRBJ2-3; D is perhaps TRBD1 (6 bases). The CDR3 covers 14 residues. Germline V gene sequence: CDR1 SGHNT, CDR2 YYREEE (reference sequence). V gave up 4 bases and J gave up 1 base, with 10 bases separating them. The CDR3 sequence is CASSRAGGTDTQYF. The CDR3 DNA follows: TGTGCCAGCAGCAGGGCAGGGGGCACAGATACGCAGTATTTT.